One T cell receptor beta chain is described in this entry. The sample belongs to a study of blood T cell repertoires in COVID-19. Measured with immunoSEQ multiplex PCR; TCRdb has only the in-frame clones, and not every one. Of 200,000 to 250,000 clones in the sample, around 85% were seen once. V lost 2 bases and J lost 1; bases outside the gene matches: 5. There are 16 residues in the CDR3. CDR1 is SGHRS and CDR2 is YFSETQ in the germline V gene. The TCR sequence derives from a woman between 40 and 50 years old with active or convalescent COVID-19. The rearrangement links TRBV5-1 to TRBJ2-1; 8 nucleotides line up with TRBD2. Input material: peripheral blood. The CDR3 sequence is CASSFGTRGSYNEQFF. CDR3 coding DNA: TGCGCCAGCAGCTTTGGGACTAGAGGGTCCTACAATGAGCAGTTCTTC.